This TCR beta chain appears in the sequencing data of a study of post-analysis software for immune sequencing data. General study results and limits: Comparison of patients with controls showed about 5 TRBV segments more frequent in patients, TRBV5-6, TRBV5-1 and TRBV20-1 among them.

The V end lost 1 base, the J end lost 5 bases, and 12 bases lay between the germline ends. CDR3 length: 15 amino acids. Concerning this clonotype itself: The antigen remains undetermined.

Researchers reported that TCR beta cDNA libraries carried unique molecular identifiers. Approximately 500,000 cDNA molecules were obtained per 1 to 10 million input T cells. TCRdb re-analysed the PCR reads in MiXCR, keeping a single row per CDR3 protein. The sample has hundreds of thousands of distinct CDR3 sequences, 55% to 60% seen once. This rearrangement joins TRBV12-3 or TRBV12-4 to TRBJ2-1; weak D call: TRBD1 (5 bases). Sequenced: blood. The clonotype was recovered from a girl aged 2-10 years with multiple sclerosis. The CDR3 coding sequence is TGTGCCAGCAGTTTAGATGGCAGGGTGAACAATGAGCAGTTCTTC. This encodes CASSLDGRVNNEQFF.